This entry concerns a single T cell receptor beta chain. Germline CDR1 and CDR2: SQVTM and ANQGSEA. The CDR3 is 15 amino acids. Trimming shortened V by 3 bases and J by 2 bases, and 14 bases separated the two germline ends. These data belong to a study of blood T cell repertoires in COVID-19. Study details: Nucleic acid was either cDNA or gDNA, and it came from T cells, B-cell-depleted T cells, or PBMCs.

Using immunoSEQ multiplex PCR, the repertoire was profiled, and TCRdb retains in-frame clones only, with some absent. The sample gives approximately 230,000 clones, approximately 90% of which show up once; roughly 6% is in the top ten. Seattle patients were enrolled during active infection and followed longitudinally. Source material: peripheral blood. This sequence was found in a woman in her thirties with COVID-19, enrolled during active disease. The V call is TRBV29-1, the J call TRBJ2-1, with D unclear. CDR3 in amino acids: CSVEVGFYTYNEQFF. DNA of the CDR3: TGCAGCGTTGAGGTCGGTTTCTATACCTACAATGAGCAGTTCTTC.